Listed below are T cell receptor beta chains from one sample, sequenced in a study of Tregs in tolerant kidney transplant recipients. The repertoire was sequenced with immunoSEQ multiplex PCR; TCRdb's copy has only in-frame clones and lacks some. The sample yields some 62,000 clones, 98% seen once. The sequenced sample was Tregs from blood, obtained before the transplant. All receptors come from a human donor who received a combined kidney and bone marrow transplant. The CDR3 runs from the conserved cysteine through the conserved F or W. The order of the fields is V gene, CDR3 protein.

v_call: TRBV5-4; cdr3_aa: CASSLGADRGAAFF
v_call: TRBV6-6; cdr3_aa: CASSHGGRGHQETQYF
v_call: TRBV29-1; cdr3_aa: CSAVGLGTGELFF
v_call: TRBV5-6; cdr3_aa: CASSPGQGVDYGYTF
v_call: TRBV19; cdr3_aa: CASSITGTGYHEQYF
v_call: TRBV5-8; cdr3_aa: CASSSTIYEQYF
v_call: TRBV11-2; cdr3_aa: CASSLYPGYEQYF
v_call: TRBV28; cdr3_aa: CASSFGGAQHF
v_call: TRBV7-3; cdr3_aa: CASSLVREDTQYF
v_call: TRBV6-1; cdr3_aa: CASSPVPQPQHF
v_call: TRBV4-1; cdr3_aa: CASSAPGQSYYGYTF
v_call: TRBV5-1; cdr3_aa: CASSLYNEQFF
v_call: TRBV28; cdr3_aa: CASSMGTAGDTQYF
v_call: TRBV6-5; cdr3_aa: CASSYSRQGIHEQYF
v_call: TRBV6-4; cdr3_aa: CASSVEGAEGYTQYF
v_call: TRBV29-1; cdr3_aa: CSGRERGPGEAFF
v_call: TRBV4-3; cdr3_aa: CASSRRQGPGGISPLHF
v_call: TRBV6-1; cdr3_aa: CASSGRDIFPYGYTF
v_call: TRBV15; cdr3_aa: CATRTQGANEQFF
v_call: TRBV7-9; cdr3_aa: CASSSLWAGALETQYF
v_call: TRBV30; cdr3_aa: CAWRFGGRETQYF
v_call: TRBV11-2; cdr3_aa: CASSLWGGNAHTQYF
v_call: TRBV11-2; cdr3_aa: CASSPWTVYEQYF
v_call: TRBV5-1; cdr3_aa: CASSLNFGDGYTF
v_call: TRBV19; cdr3_aa: CASTRTGEGDEQFF
v_call: TRBV5-6; cdr3_aa: CASSLVGSGSEKLFF
v_call: TRBV18; cdr3_aa: CASSPPGQGYEKLFF
v_call: TRBV7-2; cdr3_aa: CASSVVQGSSYNEQFF
v_call: TRBV2; cdr3_aa: CASSELETQYF
v_call: TRBV6-1; cdr3_aa: CASNWTGDGYTF
v_call: TRBV18; cdr3_aa: CASSPMRNEQFF
v_call: TRBV5-1; cdr3_aa: CASSFVHPRGPSGEQYF
v_call: TRBV27; cdr3_aa: CASRVAGGPYNEQFF
v_call: TRBV6-5; cdr3_aa: CASSRSVAYEQYF
v_call: TRBV11-2; cdr3_aa: CASTVGQLVYNEQFF
v_call: TRBV2; cdr3_aa: CASVESRSYNSPLHF
v_call: TRBV7-9; cdr3_aa: CASSLGQTSGRYEQFF
v_call: TRBV5-1; cdr3_aa: CASSWASGVTQYF
v_call: TRBV30; cdr3_aa: CAWGGQLLSYNSPLHF